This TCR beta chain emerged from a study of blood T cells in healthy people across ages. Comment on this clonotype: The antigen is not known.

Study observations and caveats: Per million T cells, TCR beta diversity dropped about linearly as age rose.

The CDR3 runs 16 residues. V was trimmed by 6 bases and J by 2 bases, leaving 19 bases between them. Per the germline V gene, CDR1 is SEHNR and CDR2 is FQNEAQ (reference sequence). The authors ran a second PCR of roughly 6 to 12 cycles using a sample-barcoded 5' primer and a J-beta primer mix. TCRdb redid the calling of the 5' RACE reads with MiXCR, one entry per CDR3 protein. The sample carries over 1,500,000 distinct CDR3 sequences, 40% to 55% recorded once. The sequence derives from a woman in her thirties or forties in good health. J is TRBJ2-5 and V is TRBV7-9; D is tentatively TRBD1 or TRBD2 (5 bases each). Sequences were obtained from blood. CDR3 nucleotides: TGTGCCAGCAGTTCTGACCCAGGGACGAGGCAAGAGACCCAGTACTTC. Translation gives CASSSDPGTRQETQYF.